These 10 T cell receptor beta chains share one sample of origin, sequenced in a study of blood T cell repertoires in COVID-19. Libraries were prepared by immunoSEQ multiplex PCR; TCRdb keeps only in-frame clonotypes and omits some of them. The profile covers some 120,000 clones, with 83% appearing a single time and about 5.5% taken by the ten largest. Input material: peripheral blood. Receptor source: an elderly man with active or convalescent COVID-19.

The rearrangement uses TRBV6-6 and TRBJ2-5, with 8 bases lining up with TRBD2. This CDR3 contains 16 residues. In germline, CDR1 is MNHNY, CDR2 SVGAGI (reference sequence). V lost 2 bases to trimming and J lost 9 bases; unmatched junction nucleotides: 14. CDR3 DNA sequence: TGTGCCAGCAGTTACCCCCCGGGGGGGGTCCTTTTGGCCCAGTACTTC. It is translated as CASSYPPGGVLLAQYF.

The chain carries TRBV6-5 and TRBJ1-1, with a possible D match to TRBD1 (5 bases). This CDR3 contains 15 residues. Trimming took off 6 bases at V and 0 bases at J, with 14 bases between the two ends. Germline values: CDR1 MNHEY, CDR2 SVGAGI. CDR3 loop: CASSPLRGVNTEAFF. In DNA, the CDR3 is TGTGCCAGCAGCCCCTTGCGGGGGGTGAACACTGAAGCTTTCTTT.

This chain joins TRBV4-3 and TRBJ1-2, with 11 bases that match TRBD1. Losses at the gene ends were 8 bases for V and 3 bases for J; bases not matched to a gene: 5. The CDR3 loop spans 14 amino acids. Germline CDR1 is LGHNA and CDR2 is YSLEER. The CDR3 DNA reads TGCGCCAGCTCCCGGGACAGGGGGGACTATGGCTACACCTTC. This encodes CASSRDRGDYGYTF.

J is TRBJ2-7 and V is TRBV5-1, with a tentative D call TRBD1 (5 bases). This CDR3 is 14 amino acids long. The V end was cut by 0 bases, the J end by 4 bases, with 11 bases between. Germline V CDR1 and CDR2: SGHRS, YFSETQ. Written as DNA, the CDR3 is TGCGCCAGCAGCTTGGTCGGCAGGACATACGAGCAGTACTTC. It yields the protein CASSLVGRTYEQYF.

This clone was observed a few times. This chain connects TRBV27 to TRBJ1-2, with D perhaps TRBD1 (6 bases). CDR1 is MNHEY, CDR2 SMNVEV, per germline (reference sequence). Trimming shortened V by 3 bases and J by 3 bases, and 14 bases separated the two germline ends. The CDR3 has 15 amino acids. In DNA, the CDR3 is TGTGCCAGCAGTTTTGGCCCTCAGGGGTACTATGGCTACACCTTC. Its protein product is CASSFGPQGYYGYTF.

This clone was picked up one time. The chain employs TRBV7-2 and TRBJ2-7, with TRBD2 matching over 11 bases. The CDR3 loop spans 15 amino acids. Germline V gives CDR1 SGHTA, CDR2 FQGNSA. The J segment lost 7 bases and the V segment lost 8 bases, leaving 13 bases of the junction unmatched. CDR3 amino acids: CASRELAGAQGEQYF. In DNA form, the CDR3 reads TGTGCCAGCCGAGAACTAGCGGGGGCCCAAGGAGAGCAGTACTTC.

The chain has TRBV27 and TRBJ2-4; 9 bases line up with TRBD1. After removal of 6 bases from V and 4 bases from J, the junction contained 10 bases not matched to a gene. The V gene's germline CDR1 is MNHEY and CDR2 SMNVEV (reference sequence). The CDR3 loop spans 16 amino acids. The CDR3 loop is CASRRETGQGKNIQYF. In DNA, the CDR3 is TGTGCCAGCAGAAGAGAGACGGGACAGGGAAAAAACATTCAGTACTTC.

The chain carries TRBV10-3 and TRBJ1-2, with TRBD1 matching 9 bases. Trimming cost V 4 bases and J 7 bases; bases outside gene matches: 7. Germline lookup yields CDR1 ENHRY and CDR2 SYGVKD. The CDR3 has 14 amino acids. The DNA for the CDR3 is TGTGCCATCAGTGGGGACAGGGATGAGAGTGGCTACACCTTC. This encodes CAISGDRDESGYTF.

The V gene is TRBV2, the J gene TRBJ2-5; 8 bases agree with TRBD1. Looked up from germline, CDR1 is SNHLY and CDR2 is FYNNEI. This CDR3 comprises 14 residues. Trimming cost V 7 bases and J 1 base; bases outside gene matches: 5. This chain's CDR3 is CASNGQGFQETQYF. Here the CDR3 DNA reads TGTGCCAGCAACGGACAGGGTTTCCAAGAGACCCAGTACTTC.

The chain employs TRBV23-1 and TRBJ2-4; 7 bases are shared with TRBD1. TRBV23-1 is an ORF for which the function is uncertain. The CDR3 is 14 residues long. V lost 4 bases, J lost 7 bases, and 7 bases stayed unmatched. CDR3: CASSRVGTDNIQYF. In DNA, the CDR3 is TGCGCCAGCAGTCGGGTGGGGACAGACAACATTCAGTACTTC.